This T cell receptor beta chain was sequenced during a study of response to subunit inactivated influenza vaccine. Study outcomes and limitations: Few new T cells, the authors suggested, are recruited by each seasonal influenza vaccination.

MiXCR was run by TCRdb on the RT-PCR reads, yielding one entry per CDR3 protein. The sample lists hundreds of thousands of distinct CDR3 sequences; 14% were seen once. Concerning this clonotype itself: Its antigen is unknown.

The sequence came from a man aged 45-65 years who received an inactivated influenza vaccine. The specimen comprised PBMCs from blood, sampled 14 to 15 days before vaccination.

The CDR3 loop is CASSAGLAGENAYNEQFF. CDR3 coding DNA: TGCGCCAGCAGCGCGGGACTAGCGGGCGAGAACGCCTACAATGAGCAGTTCTTC. The genes are TRBV4-1 and TRBJ2-1; 12 bases match TRBD2. The CDR3 length is 18 residues. CDR1 and CDR2 from the germline V gene are MGHRA and YSYEKL. J was trimmed by 2 bases and V by 5 bases; bases with no gene match: 10.